This T cell receptor beta chain was found in a study of T-cell memory formation after mild COVID-19. Study at large: The TCR clusters were mostly specific to one donor. Study-level findings and limits: Clones that got smaller from day 15 to 85 had even CD4/CD8, while clones growing later tipped toward CD4+.

The V and J ends lost 5 bases and 7 bases respectively, with 15 bases between them. The V gene's germline CDR1 is SQVTM and CDR2 ANQGSEA. CDR3 length equals 13 residues. Constant-segment primers and 5'RACE yielded cDNA libraries for TCR alpha and TCR beta, each carrying sample barcodes and UMIs. TCRdb analysed the 5' RACE reads with MiXCR anew, one entry per CDR3 protein. This repertoire shows fewer than 600,000 distinct CDR3 sequences, about 20% found once; its top ten account for approximately 8%. On this clonotype itself: Its antigen remains unknown.

The receptor was derived from an adult woman who had mild COVID-19 (a few samples of this study predate the infection). Cell type and time point are not known. The sample consisted of PBMCs or a T cell subset sorted from them (not recorded which). V gene TRBV29-1 combines with J gene TRBJ1-5; D gene unclear. This CDR3 reads CSVTRIEGQPQHF. For the CDR3, the DNA is TGCAGCGTTACGCGCATTGAAGGACAGCCCCAGCATTTT.